These 4 T cell receptor beta chains were all obtained from the same sample, sequenced in a study of cytomegalovirus exposure and HLA in healthy donors. PCR was performed using 60 Vbeta and 13 Jbeta primers. Assay used: immunoSEQ multiplex PCR; TCRdb lists only in-frame clones, some missing. The table lists about 90,000 clones, about 88% of them singletons. The specimen was PBMCs. These receptors all come from a man aged 18 to 35 in good health and CMV-seronegative.

V gene TRBV4-3 combines with J gene TRBJ2-1; TRBD2 matches at 8 bases. Germline CDR1 reads LGHNA; CDR2 reads YSLEER. This CDR3 comprises 17 residues. The V segment lost 3 bases and the J segment 3 bases; nucleotides outside the gene matches: 10. The CDR3 spells CASSQGVAGTFYNEQFF. CDR3 bases: TGCGCCAGCAGCCAGGGGGTAGCGGGAACTTTCTACAATGAGCAGTTCTTC.

This chain connects TRBV21-1 to TRBJ2-3; the D call in the table, TRBD2, was not verified against the DNA. TRBV21-1 is noted as a pseudogene. The CDR3 runs to 16 residues. The CDR3 DNA is TGTGCCAGTCAATCTGTCGCGGGAGTGAACACAGATACGCAGTATTTT. It translates to CASQSVAGVNTDTQYF.

The V gene is TRBV6-5, the J gene TRBJ1-2; D perhaps matches TRBD1 (5 bases). Germline CDR1 MNHEY, CDR2 SVGAGI. Trimming took 2 bases from V and 7 from J, leaving 8 bases between them. This CDR3 spans 12 amino acids. CDR3 protein: CASSYAGFGYTF. The CDR3 DNA is TGTGCCAGCAGTTACGCAGGGTTTGGCTACACCTTC.

J is TRBJ2-2 and V is TRBV21-1; TRBD2 is the table's D call and was not checked against the DNA. TRBV21-1 is given as a pseudogene. The CDR3 contains 17 residues. CDR3: CASSKLRSNGSTGELFF. The CDR3 nucleotides read TGTGCCAGCAGCAAACTCCGGTCGAACGGGTCCACCGGGGAGCTGTTTTTT.